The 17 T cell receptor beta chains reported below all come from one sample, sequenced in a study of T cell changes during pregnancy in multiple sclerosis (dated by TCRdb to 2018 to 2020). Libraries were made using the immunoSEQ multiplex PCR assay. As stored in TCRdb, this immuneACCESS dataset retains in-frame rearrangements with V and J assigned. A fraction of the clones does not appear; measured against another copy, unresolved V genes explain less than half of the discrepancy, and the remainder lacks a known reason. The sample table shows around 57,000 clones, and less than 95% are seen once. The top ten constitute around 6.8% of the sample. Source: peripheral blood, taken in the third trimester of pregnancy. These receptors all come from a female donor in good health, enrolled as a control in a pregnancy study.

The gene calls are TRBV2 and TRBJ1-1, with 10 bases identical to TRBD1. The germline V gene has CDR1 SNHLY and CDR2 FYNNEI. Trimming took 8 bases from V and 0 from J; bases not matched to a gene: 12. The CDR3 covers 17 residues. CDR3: CASGSWGTGVMNTEAFF. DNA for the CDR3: TGTGCCAGCGGATCTTGGGGGACAGGGGTGATGAACACTGAAGCTTTCTTT.

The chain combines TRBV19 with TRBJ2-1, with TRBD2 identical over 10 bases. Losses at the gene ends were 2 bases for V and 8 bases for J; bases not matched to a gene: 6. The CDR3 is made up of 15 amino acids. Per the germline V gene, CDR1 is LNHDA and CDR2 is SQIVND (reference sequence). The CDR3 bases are TGTGCCAGTAGTATACTAGCGGGGGCCGGAGATGAGCAGTTCTTC. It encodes CASSILAGAGDEQFF. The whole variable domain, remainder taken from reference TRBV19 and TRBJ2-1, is DGGITQSPKYLFRKEGQNVTLSCEQNLNHDAMYWYRQDPGQGLRLIYYSQIVNDFQKGDIAEGYSVSREKKESFPLTVTSAQKNPTAFYLCASSILAGAGDEQFFGPGTRLTVL.

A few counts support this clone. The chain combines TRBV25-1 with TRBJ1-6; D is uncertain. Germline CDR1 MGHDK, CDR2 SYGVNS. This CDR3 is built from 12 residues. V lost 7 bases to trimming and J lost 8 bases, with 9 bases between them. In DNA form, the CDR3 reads TGTGCCAGCAACGAGAGAGATTCACCCCTCCACTTT. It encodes CASNERDSPLHF.

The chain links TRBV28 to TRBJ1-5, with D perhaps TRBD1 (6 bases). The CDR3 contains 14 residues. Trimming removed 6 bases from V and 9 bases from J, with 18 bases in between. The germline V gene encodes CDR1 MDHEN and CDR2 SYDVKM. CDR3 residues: CASSPRTDLRPQHF. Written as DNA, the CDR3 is TGTGCCAGCAGCCCTAGGACAGACCTTCGGCCCCAGCATTTT.

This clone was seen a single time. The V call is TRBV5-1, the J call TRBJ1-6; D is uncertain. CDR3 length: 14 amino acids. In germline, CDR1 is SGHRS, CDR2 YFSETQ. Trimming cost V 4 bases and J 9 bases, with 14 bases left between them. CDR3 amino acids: CASSPWSGGSPLHF. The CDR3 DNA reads TGCGCCAGCAGCCCATGGTCTGGCGGTTCACCCCTCCACTTT.

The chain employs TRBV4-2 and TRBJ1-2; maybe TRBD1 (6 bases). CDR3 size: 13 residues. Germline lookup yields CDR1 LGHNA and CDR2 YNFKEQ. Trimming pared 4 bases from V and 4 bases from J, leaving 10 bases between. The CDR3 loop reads CASSPGQLYGYTF. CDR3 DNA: TGTGCCAGCAGCCCAGGACAGCTCTATGGCTACACCTTC.

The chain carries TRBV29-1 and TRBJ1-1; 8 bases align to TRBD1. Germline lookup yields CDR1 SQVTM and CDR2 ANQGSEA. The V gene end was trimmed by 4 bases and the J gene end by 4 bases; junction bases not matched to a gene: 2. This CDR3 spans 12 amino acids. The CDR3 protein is CSVGTGPTEAFF. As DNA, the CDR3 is TGCAGCGTTGGGACAGGGCCCACTGAAGCTTTCTTT.

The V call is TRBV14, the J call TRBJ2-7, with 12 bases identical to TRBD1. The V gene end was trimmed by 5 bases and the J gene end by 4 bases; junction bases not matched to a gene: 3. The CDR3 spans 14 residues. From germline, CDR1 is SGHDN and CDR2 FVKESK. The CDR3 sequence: CASSAGQGAYEQYF. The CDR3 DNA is TGTGCCAGCAGCGCGGGACAGGGGGCATACGAGCAGTACTTC. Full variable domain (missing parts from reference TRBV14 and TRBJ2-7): EAGVTQFPSHSVIEKGQTVTLRCDPISGHDNLYWYRRVMGKEIKFLLHFVKESKQDESGMPNNRFLAERTGGTYSTLKVQPAELEDSGVYFCASSAGQGAYEQYFGPGTRLTVT.

CDR3 bases: TGTGCCAGTAGTCCGTCACAGGCAGCCGAGAACACTGAAGCTTTCTTT. It yields the protein CASSPSQAAENTEAFF. This chain connects TRBV19 to TRBJ1-1, with a tentative D call TRBD1 (5 bases). V was clipped by 5 bases and J by 1 base, with 17 bases between them. This CDR3 spans 16 amino acids. Germline-derived CDR1 and CDR2 are LNHDA and SQIVND (reference sequence).

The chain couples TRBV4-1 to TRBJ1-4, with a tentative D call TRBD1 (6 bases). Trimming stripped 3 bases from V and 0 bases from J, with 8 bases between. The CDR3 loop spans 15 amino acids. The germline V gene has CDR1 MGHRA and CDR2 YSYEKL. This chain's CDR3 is CASSQRTATNEKLFF. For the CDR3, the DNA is TGCGCCAGCAGCCAGAGGACAGCAACTAATGAAAAACTGTTTTTT.

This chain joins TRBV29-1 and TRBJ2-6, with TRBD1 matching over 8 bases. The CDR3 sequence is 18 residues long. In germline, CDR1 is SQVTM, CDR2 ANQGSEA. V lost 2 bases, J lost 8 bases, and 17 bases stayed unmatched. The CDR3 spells CSVEQDQGATGESNVLTF. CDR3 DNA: TGCAGCGTTGAACAGGATCAGGGAGCGACAGGGGAATCCAACGTCCTGACTTTC. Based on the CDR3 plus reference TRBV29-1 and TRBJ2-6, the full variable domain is SAVISQKPSRDICQRGTSLTIQCQVDSQVTMMFWYRQQPGQSLTLIATANQGSEATYESGFVIDKFPISRPNLTFSTLTVSNMSPEDSSIYLCSVEQDQGATGESNVLTFGAGSRLTVL.

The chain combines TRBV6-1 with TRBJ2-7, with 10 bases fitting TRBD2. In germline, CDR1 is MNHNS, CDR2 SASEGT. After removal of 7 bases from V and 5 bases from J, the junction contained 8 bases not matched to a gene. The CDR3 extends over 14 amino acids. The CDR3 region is CASNRASGSHEQYF. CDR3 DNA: TGTGCCAGCAACAGGGCTAGCGGGAGCCACGAGCAGTACTTC.

The CDR3 spells CASSQTGVLAFF. CDR3 bases: TGTGCCAGCAGCCAGACAGGGGTGTTGGCTTTCTTT. The rearrangement uses TRBV6-6 and TRBJ1-1; TRBD1 matches at 8 bases. Germline V CDR1 and CDR2: MNHNY, SVGAGI (reference sequence). With 6 bases clipped from V and 11 bases from J, the junction kept 8 bases outside the gene matches. This CDR3 comprises 12 residues.

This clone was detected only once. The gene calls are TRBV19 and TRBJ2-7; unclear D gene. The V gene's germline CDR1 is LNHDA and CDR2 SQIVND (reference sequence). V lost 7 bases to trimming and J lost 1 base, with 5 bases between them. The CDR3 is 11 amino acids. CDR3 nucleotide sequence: TGTGCCAGTACCCTTTCCTACGAGCAGTACTTC. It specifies CASTLSYEQYF.

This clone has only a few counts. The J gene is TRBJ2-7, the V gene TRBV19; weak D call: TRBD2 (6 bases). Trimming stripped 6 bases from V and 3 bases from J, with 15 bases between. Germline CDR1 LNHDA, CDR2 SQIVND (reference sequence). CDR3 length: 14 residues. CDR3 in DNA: TGTGCCAGTAGGGCGGGAATGGGCGGCTACGAGCAGTACTTC. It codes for CASRAGMGGYEQYF.

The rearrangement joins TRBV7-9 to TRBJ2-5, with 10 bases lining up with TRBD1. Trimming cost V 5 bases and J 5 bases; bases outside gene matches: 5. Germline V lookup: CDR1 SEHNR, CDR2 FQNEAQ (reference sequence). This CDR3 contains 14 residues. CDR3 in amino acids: CASSVPTGGETQYF. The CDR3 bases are TGTGCCAGCAGCGTCCCGACAGGGGGCGAGACCCAGTACTTC.

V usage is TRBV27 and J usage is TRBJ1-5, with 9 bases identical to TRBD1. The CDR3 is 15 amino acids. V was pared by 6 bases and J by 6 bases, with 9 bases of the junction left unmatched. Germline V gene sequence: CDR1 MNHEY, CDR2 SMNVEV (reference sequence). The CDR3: CASSRGTGSAQPQHF. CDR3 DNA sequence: TGTGCCAGCAGCCGGGGGACAGGGTCGGCTCAGCCCCAGCATTTT.